This is a list of T cell receptor beta chains from one sample in a study of T cell responses to AZD1222 COVID-19 vaccine. The protocol was immunoSEQ multiplex PCR, while the TCRdb copy is restricted to in-frame clones and leaves out a portion. The profile covers tens of thousands of clones, with more than 70% appearing a single time and over 10% taken by the ten largest. The sample was peripheral blood, taken on day 0 of AZD1222 vaccination. These receptors were collected from an adult in good health. Each CDR3 is given with its conserved first and last residue. The D gene is left open where the match is weak. Not all rows give a size; the values are once, few, many and, for expanded clones, a class.

V gene	clone size	J gene	D gene	CDR3 DNA	CDR3 protein
TRBV4-1	.	TRBJ2-3	TRBD2	TGCGCCAGCAGCAAAAGATCCGGGGGGGACACAGATACGCAGTATTTT	CASSKRSGGDTDTQYF
TRBV7-3	.	TRBJ2-1	TRBD2	TGTGCCAGCAGCCTAAGCGGGGGGGCCCGCAATGAGCAGTTCTTC	CASSLSGGARNEQFF
TRBV5-1	.	TRBJ1-3	TRBD1	TGCGCCAGCAGCTTGGTGGTGATCGGGACAGGGGGCGGAAACACCATATATTTT	CASSLVVIGTGGGNTIYF
TRBV30	.	TRBJ1-4	.	TGTGCCTGGGTGCCGCAAGGGTCTCTCGGAGAAAAACTGTTTTTT	CAWVPQGSLGEKLFF
TRBV9	.	TRBJ2-2	.	TGTGCCAGCAGCGTAGCGTCTTTTGGAGCGGTGACCGGGGAGCTGTTTTTT	CASSVASFGAVTGELFF
TRBV19	.	TRBJ2-1	.	TGTGCCAGTAGTATTGTCGGGCGAAAGATCTACAATGAGCAGTTCTTC	CASSIVGRKIYNEQFF
TRBV6-5	.	TRBJ1-6	TRBD1	TGTGCCAGCAGTTACCGGACAGGGCGGTCACCCCTCCACTTT	CASSYRTGRSPLHF
TRBV6-5	once	TRBJ1-5	.	TGTGCCAGCAGCCCGGCTCTAGGCCGTGGGCCCCAGCATTTT	CASSPALGRGPQHF
TRBV7-9	.	TRBJ1-4	.	TGTGCCAGCAGCGCGGGACGGGCTAATGAAAAACTGTTTTTT	CASSAGRANEKLFF
TRBV6-1	.	TRBJ1-1	.	TGTGCCAGCAGTGAACGGTTGAACACTGAAGCTTTCTTT	CASSERLNTEAFF
TRBV7-8	.	TRBJ1-1	.	TGTGCCAGCAGCTTAAGGCTCTGGAATCACACTGAAGCTTTCTTT	CASSLRLWNHTEAFF
TRBV5-4	.	TRBJ2-3	TRBD2	TGTGCCAGCAGCCGTCGACTAGCGGAACACACAGATACGCAGTATTTT	CASSRRLAEHTDTQYF
TRBV10-3	few	TRBJ2-7	TRBD1	TGTGCCATCAGTCCTGGGACAGCCTACGAGCAGTACTTC	CAISPGTAYEQYF
TRBV5-1	.	TRBJ2-5	.	TGCGCCAGCAGCACGGGGGACAGTCAAGAGACCCAGTACTTC	CASSTGDSQETQYF
TRBV12-3/TRBV12-4	.	TRBJ2-3	.	TGTGCCAGCACCGGTGGAGGGACAGATACGCAGTATTTT	CASTGGGTDTQYF
TRBV12-3/TRBV12-4	few	TRBJ1-1	.	TGTGCCAGCACCTCGGGGGGCTCCCCTGAAGCTTTCTTT	CASTSGGSPEAFF
TRBV4-1	.	TRBJ1-5	.	TGCGCCAGCAGCCAGGGAACAGGGAGTCATCAGCCCCAGCATTTT	CASSQGTGSHQPQHF
TRBV10-3	.	TRBJ1-5	.	TGTGCCATCAGTGGTACCTGGGGGTACCTTAGCAATCAGCCCCAGCATTTT	CAISGTWGYLSNQPQHF
TRBV15	.	TRBJ1-3	.	TGTGCCACCAGCTGGACCAGGGAGCCTGGAAACACCATATATTTT	CATSWTREPGNTIYF
TRBV29-1	.	TRBJ1-4	.	TGCAGCGTTGACGCAGGGACTGAAAAACTGTTTTTT	CSVDAGTEKLFF
TRBV3-1/TRBV3-2	.	TRBJ2-5	.	TGTGCCAGCAGCCAAGATTCCCCGTCCTCGGCCGAGACCCAGTACTTC	CASSQDSPSSAETQYF
TRBV6-6	.	TRBJ1-4	.	TGTGCCAGCAGTTACCCTGCGCCCGAGGGTAGGGAAAAACTGTTTTTT	CASSYPAPEGREKLFF
TRBV6-2/TRBV6-3	.	TRBJ2-1	TRBD2	TGTGCCAGCAGCATCTGGGGGGGCTACAATGAGCAGTTCTTC	CASSIWGGYNEQFF
TRBV30	.	TRBJ1-1	.	TGTGCCTGGAGTGTAGGGGGGGGCTCCAACACTGAAGCTTTCTTT	CAWSVGGGSNTEAFF
TRBV19	once	TRBJ2-3	TRBD2	TGTGCCAGTAGTATGGCTCTAGCGGGGGCCCTTAGTGAGCAGTATTTT	CASSMALAGALSEQYF
TRBV6-4	.	TRBJ2-3	TRBD1	TGTGCCAGCAGTGATGGGGGACAGGACACAGATACGCAGTATTTT	CASSDGGQDTDTQYF
TRBV5-1	.	TRBJ1-1	.	TGCGCCAGCAGCTTGAGAACGGTGAACACTGAAGCTTTCTTT	CASSLRTVNTEAFF
TRBV10-3	.	TRBJ2-3	.	TGTGCCATCAGTGAGGCGATCGGCACAGATACGCAGTATTTT	CAISEAIGTDTQYF
TRBV19	once	TRBJ1-2	.	TGTGCCAGTACTGACACAAACTATGGCTACACCTTC	CASTDTNYGYTF
TRBV10-3	few	TRBJ1-2	TRBD1	TGTGCCATCCGGCCTGAGGACAGGGGGGCGCAGGGCTACACCTTC	CAIRPEDRGAQGYTF
TRBV5-1	.	TRBJ1-3	.	TGCGCCAGCAGCTTGGCTTACGGGGGTAGCTCTGGAAACACCATATATTTT	CASSLAYGGSSGNTIYF
TRBV4-3	.	TRBJ1-1	.	TGCGCCAGCAGCCAGGGGACCCACACTGAAGCTTTCTTT	CASSQGTHTEAFF
TRBV6-2/TRBV6-3	.	TRBJ2-1	.	TGTGCCAGCAGTTTCCGGGACTGGGGACGGAATGAGCAGTTCTTC	CASSFRDWGRNEQFF
TRBV19	few	TRBJ2-5	.	TGTGCCAGTACCTCTAGAACCCTCGGGGAGACCCAGTACTTC	CASTSRTLGETQYF
TRBV6-2/TRBV6-3	.	TRBJ1-1	.	TGTGCCAGCAGTTATGTGGGCACTGAAGCTTTCTTT	CASSYVGTEAFF
TRBV25-1	.	TRBJ1-2	.	TGTGCCAGCAGTGAAGGGCAGCTCTATGGCTACACCTTC	CASSEGQLYGYTF
TRBV5-5	.	TRBJ2-7	.	TGTGCCAGCAGCTTGGACGGGCAGTACTACGAGCAGTACTTC	CASSLDGQYYEQYF
TRBV6-5	.	TRBJ2-2	.	TGTGCCAGCAAGGTGTCCGGGGAGCTGTTTTTT	CASKVSGELFF
TRBV15	.	TRBJ1-6	.	TGTGCCACCAGCAGAGGTCGAGGGCAGGGGAATTCACCCCTCCACTTT	CATSRGRGQGNSPLHF
TRBV7-6	few	TRBJ1-6	.	TGTGCCAGCAGCTTAGCCAGGGAGGCCTATAATTCACCCCTCCACTTT	CASSLAREAYNSPLHF